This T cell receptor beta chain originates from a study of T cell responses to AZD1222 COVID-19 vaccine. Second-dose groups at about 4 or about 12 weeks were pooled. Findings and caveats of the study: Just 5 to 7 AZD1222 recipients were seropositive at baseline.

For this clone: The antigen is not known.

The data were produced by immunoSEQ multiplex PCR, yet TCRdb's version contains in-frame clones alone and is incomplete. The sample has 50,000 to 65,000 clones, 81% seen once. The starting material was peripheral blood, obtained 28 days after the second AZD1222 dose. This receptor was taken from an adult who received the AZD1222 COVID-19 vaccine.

Here the CDR3 reads CAISDGGSSYNEQFF. CDR3 sequence (DNA): TGTGCCATCAGTGATGGGGGTAGCTCCTACAATGAGCAGTTCTTC. The gene calls are TRBV10-3 and TRBJ2-1; D assignment may be TRBD1 or TRBD2 (5 bases each). The CDR3 is 15 amino acids. Per germline, CDR1 ENHRY and CDR2 SYGVKD. Trimming removed 3 bases at V and 0 bases at J, with 9 bases between.